The clone carrying this T cell receptor beta chain was picked up many times. Its antigen is as yet unknown. These data come from a study of Graves' ophthalmopathy and Graves' hyperthyroidism. The ends were cut back, 1 base at V and 3 bases at J, with 13 bases in the middle. This CDR3 comprises 15 residues. The V gene's germline CDR1 is SGHKS and CDR2 YYEKEE (reference sequence). Transcripts of RNA were the source for amplifying TCR beta CDR3 regions. HTBI-primed first-round RT-PCR preceded second-round multiplex PCR. A single record per CDR3 protein comes from TCRdb applying MiXCR to the multiplex PCR reads. The sample lists about 48,000 distinct CDR3 sequences; 50% were seen once. Moderate-to-severe activity, CAS ≥3, NOSPECS ≥4 and a duration under 3 months were seen in donors with ophthalmopathy. The PBMCs had their origin in 10 ml of fresh peripheral blood. Findings and caveats of the study: Blood also contained most of the expanded thyroid clonotypes above 0.001 frequency.

Sequenced: peripheral blood. The chain combines TRBV5-5 with TRBJ1-1; possible D gene TRBD1, 6 bases. This receptor was taken from an adult man with Graves' ophthalmopathy. The CDR3 is CASSLTGSVDTEAFF. In nucleotides, the CDR3 is TGTGCCAGCAGCTTGACAGGGTCGGTTGACACTGAAGCTTTCTTT. Using reference TRBV5-5 and TRBJ1-1 for the parts outside the CDR3, the full variable domain is DAGVTQSPTHLIKTRGQQVTLRCSPISGHKSVSWYQQVLGQGPQFIFQYYEKEERGRGNFPDRFSARQFPNYSSELNVNALLLGDSALYLCASSLTGSVDTEAFFGQGTRLTVV.